This T cell receptor (beta chain) comes out of a study of blood T cells in healthy people across ages. Whole-study results and caveats: Roughly linearly, TCR beta diversity per million T cells fell as age increased.

A sample-barcoded 5' primer and a J-beta primer mix were used in a second PCR of roughly 7 to 11 cycles. Every single cDNA molecule received a tag from a template-switch adaptor with 12 random nucleotides. TCRdb independently ran MiXCR on the 5' RACE reads; one entry per CDR3 protein. The repertoire holds 750,000 to 950,000 distinct CDR3 sequences, about a quarter seen once, with 2.5% to 3.5% in the top ten. To note about this clonotype: Its antigen is as yet unknown.

CDR1 and CDR2 (germline): SGHRS, YFSETQ. The V and J ends lost 4 bases and 2 bases respectively, with 12 bases between them. The CDR3 contains 15 residues. Extracted total RNA amounted to at least 5.5 micrograms for each sample. The same sample was also used in a study of T cells of mothers and their children. That investigation notes: It was through the M1S primer of the second PCR that sample barcodes and 2-4 random nucleotides were added.

The sample consisted of blood. This TCR came from a boy between 10 and 17 years old in good health. This chain links TRBV5-1 with TRBJ2-2; D is uncertain. CDR3 amino acids: CASSRVASNTGELFF. In nucleotides, the CDR3 is TGCGCCAGCAGCCGGGTAGCATCTAACACCGGGGAGCTGTTTTTT.